The clone carrying this T cell receptor (beta chain) was picked up a small number of times. Its antigen is unknown. The data were obtained in a study of vaccination and CD4 T cells after COVID-19. With V trimmed by 3 bases and J by 4 bases, 10 bases remained unmatched. The CDR3 extends over 16 amino acids. Treatment defined: roughly ten-day PBMC culture with coronavirus spike peptide pools or control peptides (ViraFEST assay). An Oncomine TCR Beta short-read assay was used to sequence the DNA from cultured CD4+ T cells. TCRdb re-called the PCR reads with MiXCR, one entry per CDR3 protein. The sample shows 17,000 or so distinct CDR3 sequences, less than 40% of them seen only once.

The sample was cultured CD4+ T cells from blood. This receptor was taken from a human donor with COVID-19. The rearrangement joins TRBV12-3 or TRBV12-4 to TRBJ2-7; 9 nucleotides align to TRBD1. DNA of the CDR3: TGTGCCAGCAGTTTCTCGTGGGGGACAGGGAATTACGAGCAGTACTTC. This codes for CASSFSWGTGNYEQYF.